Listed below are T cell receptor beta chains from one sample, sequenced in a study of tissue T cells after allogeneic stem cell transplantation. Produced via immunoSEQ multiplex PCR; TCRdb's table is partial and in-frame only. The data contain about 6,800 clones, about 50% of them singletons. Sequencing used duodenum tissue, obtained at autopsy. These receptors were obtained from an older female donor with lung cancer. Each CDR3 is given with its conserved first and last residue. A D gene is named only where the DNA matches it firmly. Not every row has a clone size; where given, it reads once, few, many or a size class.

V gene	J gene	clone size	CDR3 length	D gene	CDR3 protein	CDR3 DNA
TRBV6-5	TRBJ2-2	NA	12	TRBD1	CASRTGTGGMFF	TGTGCCAGCAGGACCGGGACAGGGGGGATGTTTTTT
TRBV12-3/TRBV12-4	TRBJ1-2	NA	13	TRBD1	CASSRQGTYGYTF	TGTGCCAGCAGCCGACAGGGAACATATGGCTACACCTTC
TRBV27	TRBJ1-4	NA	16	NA	CASRATTGSVNEKLFF	TGTGCCAGCAGGGCCACAACAGGGTCGGTGAATGAAAAACTGTTTTTT
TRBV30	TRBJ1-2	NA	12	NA	CAWGRSNYGYTF	TGTGCCTGGGGCCGATCTAACTATGGCTACACCTTC
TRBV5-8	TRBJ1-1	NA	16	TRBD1	CASSMYRGRGNTEAFF	TGTGCCAGCAGCATGTACAGGGGGCGAGGGAACACTGAAGCTTTCTTT
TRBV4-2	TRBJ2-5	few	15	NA	CASSQEGPPMETQYF	TGTGCCAGCAGCCAAGAAGGTCCCCCCATGGAGACCCAGTACTTC
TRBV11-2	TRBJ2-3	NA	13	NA	CASSLVVADTQYF	TGTGCCAGCAGCTTAGTAGTGGCAGATACGCAGTATTTT
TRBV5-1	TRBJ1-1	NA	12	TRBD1	CASSFRQGTAFF	TGCGCCAGCAGCTTCCGACAGGGGACAGCTTTCTTT
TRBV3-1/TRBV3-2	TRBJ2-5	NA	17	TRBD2	CASSLGGLAFRGETQYF	TGTGCCAGCAGCCTGGGTGGACTAGCTTTCCGGGGGGAGACCCAGTACTTC
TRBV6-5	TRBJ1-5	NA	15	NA	CASSRSGGFNQPQHF	TGTGCCAGCAGCCGGTCGGGAGGCTTCAATCAGCCCCAGCATTTT
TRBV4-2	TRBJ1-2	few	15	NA	CASSPLLGSDYGYTF	TGTGCCAGCAGCCCCCTGTTGGGGTCGGACTATGGCTACACCTTC
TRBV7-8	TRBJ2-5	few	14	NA	CASSPNRNQETQYF	TGTGCCAGCAGCCCAAACAGGAACCAAGAGACCCAGTACTTC
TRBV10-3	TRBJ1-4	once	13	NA	CAISGRAEEKLFF	TGTGCCATCAGTGGCAGGGCAGAGGAAAAACTGTTTTTT
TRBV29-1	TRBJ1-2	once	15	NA	CRGGGAGALFYGYTF	TGCCGCGGTGGGGGGGCGGGGGCCCTCTTCTATGGCTACACCTTC
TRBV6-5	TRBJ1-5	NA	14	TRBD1	CASSLTGALGPQHF	TGTGCCAGCAGTCTCACAGGGGCCCTCGGTCCCCAGCATTTT
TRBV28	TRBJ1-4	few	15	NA	CASTRGGGINEKLFF	TGTGCCAGCACTCGAGGCGGGGGGATTAATGAAAAACTGTTTTTT
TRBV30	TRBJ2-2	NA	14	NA	CAWSLNSNTGELFF	TGTGCCTGGAGTTTGAATTCGAACACCGGGGAGCTGTTTTTT
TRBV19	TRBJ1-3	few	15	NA	CASSIGREYGNTIYF	TGTGCCAGTAGTATAGGCAGGGAATATGGAAACACCATATATTTT
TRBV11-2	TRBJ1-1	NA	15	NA	CASSLEPGSWTEAFF	TGTGCCAGCAGCTTAGAACCAGGGTCGTGGACTGAAGCTTTCTTT
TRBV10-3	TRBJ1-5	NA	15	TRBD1	CAISIDRDGNQPQHF	TGTGCCATCAGTATTGACAGGGACGGCAATCAGCCCCAGCATTTT